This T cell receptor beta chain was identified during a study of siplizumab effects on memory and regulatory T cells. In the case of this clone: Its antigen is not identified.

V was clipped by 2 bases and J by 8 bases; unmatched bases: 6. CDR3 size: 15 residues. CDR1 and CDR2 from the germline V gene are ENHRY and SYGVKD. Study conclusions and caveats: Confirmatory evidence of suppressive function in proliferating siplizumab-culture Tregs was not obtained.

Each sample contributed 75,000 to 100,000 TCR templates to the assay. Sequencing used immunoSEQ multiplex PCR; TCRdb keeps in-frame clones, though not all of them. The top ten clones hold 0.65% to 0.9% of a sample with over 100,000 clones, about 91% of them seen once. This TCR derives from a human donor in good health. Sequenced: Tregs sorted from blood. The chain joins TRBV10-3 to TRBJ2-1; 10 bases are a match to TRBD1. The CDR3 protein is CAISELGQGSYEQFF. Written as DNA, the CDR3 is TGTGCCATCAGTGAGCTGGGACAGGGGTCTTATGAGCAGTTCTTC.